This T cell receptor (beta chain) was obtained from a study of cytotoxic CD8 clonotypes in ibrutinib-treated CLL. Study background: Outcomes included 24 partial and 2 complete responses; after median around 5.5 years, approximately 14 stayed remitted and 12 progressed. General study findings and limits: Clonality was higher at ibrutinib response and returned toward baseline at progression.

Comment on this clone: Antigen: not known.

Method: immunoSEQ multiplex PCR; TCRdb's copy keeps in-frame clones and lacks some. The sample lists some 290,000 clones, 80% occurring once. The CDR3 sequence is 18 residues long. The germline gives CDR1 SGHDN, CDR2 FVKESK. V lost 0 bases, J lost 2 bases, and 17 bases lay in between. Approximately 2.2 micrograms of genomic DNA from cryopreserved PBMCs went into TCR beta libraries. The clonotype originates from a human donor with chronic lymphocytic leukemia. The material sequenced was PBMCs, taken before ibrutinib treatment. The gene calls are TRBV14 and TRBJ1-5; the D is unclear. CDR3 nucleotides: TGTGCCAGCAGCCAAGATGCCCATTCGACGGGTGGCAATCAGCCCCAGCATTTT. Its translation: CASSQDAHSTGGNQPQHF.